This entry is about one T cell receptor (beta chain). Antigen specificity is unknown. This entry is derived from a study of cytomegalovirus exposure and HLA in healthy donors. Regarding the study as a whole: Available immune exposure information was restricted to CMV serostatus only.

This PCR relied on a set of 60 Vbeta primers and 13 Jbeta primers. The method was immunoSEQ multiplex PCR; TCRdb's version includes in-frame clones alone and lacks a portion of them. Its table lists 90,000 to 150,000 clones. The material sequenced was PBMCs. This TCR derives from a man between 18 and 35 years old in good health and CMV-seronegative.

Here the CDR3 DNA reads TGTGCCAGCTCCCCATTAGACAGCGCAGAGACCCAGTACTTC. Its translation: CASSPLDSAETQYF. J is TRBJ2-5 and V is TRBV18, with D perhaps TRBD1 (5 bases). The V gene lost 6 bases and the J gene lost 4 bases, with 15 bases spanning the gap. Germline values: CDR1 KGHSH, CDR2 LQKENI. This CDR3 spans 14 amino acids. Based on the CDR3 plus reference TRBV18 and TRBJ2-5, the full variable domain is NAGVMQNPRHLVRRRGQEARLRCSPMKGHSHVYWYRQLPEEGLKFMVYLQKENIIDESGMPKERFSAEFPKEGPSILRIQQVVRGDSAAYFCASSPLDSAETQYFGPGTRLLVL.